The entry that follows covers one T cell receptor beta chain sequence. The antigen is undetermined. Data came from immunoSEQ multiplex PCR; TCRdb stores just in-frame clones and leaves some out. Of roughly 41,000 clones listed, approximately 70% are singletons. This sample stems from a study of PD-1 blockade in classical Hodgkin lymphoma. Study information: On a schedule of every 2 weeks, patients received nivolumab 3 mg/kg intravenously. General study findings and limits: Reasons behind the repertoire differences stay unclear, perhaps disease activity or earlier therapy. CD8+ TCR diversity did not rise significantly by C4D1, unlike CD4+. Reports indicated that newly diagnosed patients had lower baseline TCR diversity than healthy donors did.

The length of the CDR3 is 13 residues. The V gene's germline CDR1 is SGHTA and CDR2 FQGNSA. V dropped 1 base and J dropped 0 bases, with 3 bases sitting between them. The time point is: cycle 4 day 1 (C4D1), after more than five weeks of nivolumab. All patients experienced relapse after autologous stem cell transplantation, and brentuximab vedotin exposure was variable. V is TRBV7-2 and J is TRBJ1-1; D gene uncertain. The origin of this receptor is a human donor with classical Hodgkin lymphoma. Source: peripheral blood mononuclear cells (PBMCs), taken before the fourth cycle of nivolumab. The CDR3: CASSLELNTEAFF. CDR3 nucleotide sequence: TGTGCCAGCAGCTTAGAGTTGAACACTGAAGCTTTCTTT.